The rows below give T cell receptor beta chains drawn from one sample of a study of blood T cell repertoires in COVID-19. Assay used: immunoSEQ multiplex PCR; TCRdb lists only in-frame clones, some missing. Here the sample spans about 260,000 clones, roughly 86% being singletons. The sample was peripheral blood. The source of these receptors is a man aged 40-49 years who had recovered from COVID-19. CDR3s include the opening cysteine and the closing phenylalanine or tryptophan. The D gene is left open where the match is weak. Clone size is given for some rows only: seen once, a few or many times, or a class if the clone is expanded.

j_gene: TRBJ1-4
abundance: NA
v_gene: TRBV6-4
d_gene: NA
CDR3nt: TGTGCCAGCAGTGACCCGCAGGGGAGGGGAGGGGAAAAACTGTTTTTT
CDR3aa: CASSDPQGRGGEKLFF

j_gene: TRBJ2-1
abundance: NA
v_gene: TRBV11-2
d_gene: TRBD2
CDR3nt: TGTGCCAGCAGCTCAAGATTTGGACTAGCGGGGGAGGATGAGCAGTTCTTC
CDR3aa: CASSSRFGLAGEDEQFF

j_gene: TRBJ2-4
abundance: NA
v_gene: TRBV11-2
d_gene: TRBD2
CDR3nt: TGTGCCAGCAGCTTAACGACTAGCGGGAGGGAAGGCAAAAACATTCAGTACTTC
CDR3aa: CASSLTTSGREGKNIQYF

j_gene: TRBJ1-5
abundance: NA
v_gene: TRBV19
d_gene: NA
CDR3nt: TGTGCCAGTAGCGCATCGAGGGAAAAGCATTTT
CDR3aa: CASSASREKHF

j_gene: TRBJ1-1
abundance: NA
v_gene: TRBV7-3
d_gene: NA
CDR3nt: TGTGCCAGCAGCTTAGTCGGGGAGGGGCTGAACACTGAAGCTTTCTTT
CDR3aa: CASSLVGEGLNTEAFF

j_gene: TRBJ2-1
abundance: NA
v_gene: TRBV15
d_gene: NA
CDR3nt: TGTGCCACCAGCAGAGGTAGGGGGAGGGGCGCTGAGCAGTTCTTC
CDR3aa: CATSRGRGRGAEQFF

j_gene: TRBJ1-5
abundance: NA
v_gene: TRBV6-8
d_gene: TRBD1
CDR3nt: TGTGCCAGGAGACAGGGCAGCAATCAGCCCCAGCATTTT
CDR3aa: CARRQGSNQPQHF

j_gene: TRBJ2-7
abundance: NA
v_gene: TRBV3-1/TRBV3-2
d_gene: NA
CDR3nt: TGTGCCAGCAGCCAGATCGCAGGGGAGCAGTACTTC
CDR3aa: CASSQIAGEQYF

j_gene: TRBJ1-1
abundance: NA
v_gene: TRBV12-3/TRBV12-4
d_gene: NA
CDR3nt: TGTGCCAGCAGCTACACAGGGAGTACTGAAGCTTTCTTT
CDR3aa: CASSYTGSTEAFF

j_gene: TRBJ2-6
abundance: NA
v_gene: TRBV7-9
d_gene: NA
CDR3nt: TGTGCCCCTGCGAGTTTTGGGGCCAACGTCCTGACTTTC
CDR3aa: CAPASFGANVLTF

j_gene: TRBJ2-1
abundance: NA
v_gene: TRBV19
d_gene: TRBD2
CDR3nt: TGTGCCAGTAGTTGGACTAGCGCCTACAATGAGCAGTTCTTC
CDR3aa: CASSWTSAYNEQFF

j_gene: TRBJ2-7
abundance: NA
v_gene: TRBV5-1
d_gene: NA
CDR3nt: TGCGCCAGCAGCTTGCAACGGGATCGCTACGAGCAGTACTTC
CDR3aa: CASSLQRDRYEQYF

j_gene: TRBJ2-7
abundance: NA
v_gene: TRBV19
d_gene: NA
CDR3nt: TGTGCCAGTAGTATTGGGACTTACAGCTCCTACGAGCAGTACTTC
CDR3aa: CASSIGTYSSYEQYF

j_gene: TRBJ2-5
abundance: NA
v_gene: TRBV7-8
d_gene: TRBD1
CDR3nt: TGTGCCAGCAGCGCTAGACAGGGTCTCCAAGAGACCCAGTACTTC
CDR3aa: CASSARQGLQETQYF

j_gene: TRBJ2-3
abundance: NA
v_gene: TRBV11-2
d_gene: TRBD2
CDR3nt: TGTGCCAGCTACGGACTAGCGGATCCCACAGATACGCAGTATTTT
CDR3aa: CASYGLADPTDTQYF

j_gene: TRBJ1-1
abundance: NA
v_gene: TRBV4-3
d_gene: TRBD1
CDR3nt: TGCGCCAGCAGCCTAGACAGGGTCGCTGAAGCTTTCTTT
CDR3aa: CASSLDRVAEAFF

j_gene: TRBJ1-4
abundance: NA
v_gene: TRBV27
d_gene: TRBD1
CDR3nt: TGTGCCAGCAGTTTACGGACAGGGGGCAGTGTTAATGAAAAACTGTTTTTT
CDR3aa: CASSLRTGGSVNEKLFF

j_gene: TRBJ1-2
abundance: NA
v_gene: TRBV30
d_gene: NA
CDR3nt: TGTGCCTGGGTGGGGACATCTCGGAACTATGGCTACACCTTC
CDR3aa: CAWVGTSRNYGYTF

j_gene: TRBJ2-1
abundance: NA
v_gene: TRBV7-2
d_gene: TRBD2
CDR3nt: TGTGCCAGTGGACTAGCGAGCTACAATGAGCAGTTCTTC
CDR3aa: CASGLASYNEQFF

j_gene: TRBJ2-2
abundance: few
v_gene: TRBV10-1
d_gene: TRBD2
CDR3nt: TGCGCCAGCAGTGAATTAGCGGGGTCGAACACCGGGGAGCTGTTTTTT
CDR3aa: CASSELAGSNTGELFF

j_gene: TRBJ2-3
abundance: NA
v_gene: TRBV7-6
d_gene: TRBD1
CDR3nt: TGTGCCAGCAGCCGGACAGGGGAAAGCACAGATACGCAGTATTTT
CDR3aa: CASSRTGESTDTQYF

j_gene: TRBJ2-5
abundance: NA
v_gene: TRBV4-1
d_gene: TRBD2
CDR3nt: TGCGCCAGCAGCCATGGGACTAGCGGTAGCCAAGAGACCCAGTACTTC
CDR3aa: CASSHGTSGSQETQYF

j_gene: TRBJ2-1
abundance: NA
v_gene: TRBV19
d_gene: TRBD2
CDR3nt: TGTGCCAGTAGGACTACACTAGCGGGGCGGGGTGAGCAGTTCTTC
CDR3aa: CASRTTLAGRGEQFF

j_gene: TRBJ2-3
abundance: NA
v_gene: TRBV7-2
d_gene: NA
CDR3nt: TGTGCCAGCAGCTTAAGCCCCAGGGGAGGGGATACGCAGTATTTT
CDR3aa: CASSLSPRGGDTQYF

j_gene: TRBJ2-7
abundance: NA
v_gene: TRBV7-8
d_gene: NA
CDR3nt: TGTGCCAGCAGCTTAGGGAGTGCGGTTCGCTCCTACGAGCAGTACTTC
CDR3aa: CASSLGSAVRSYEQYF

j_gene: TRBJ1-1
abundance: NA
v_gene: TRBV4-3
d_gene: NA
CDR3nt: TGCGCCAGCAGCCAAGGGAGGTTGAACACTGAAGCTTTCTTT
CDR3aa: CASSQGRLNTEAFF